This T cell receptor beta chain was documented in a study of T cell responses to AZD1222 COVID-19 vaccine. The study's findings and limits: Repertoires in all cases were sampled only once the peak T cell response had passed. There were mostly white British donors and more females than males, and clonal diversity was possibly underestimated. Among those given AZD1222, only five or six were seropositive at baseline.

Of note for this clone: Its specificity is unknown.

CDR3 length: 18 residues. Assay used: immunoSEQ multiplex PCR; TCRdb lists only in-frame clones, some missing. The table records some 120,000 clones, over 85% of them present only once. The sequencing here drew on peripheral blood, taken on day 0 of AZD1222 vaccination. V and J are TRBV21-1 and TRBJ1-2. TRBV21-1 counts as a pseudogene. The origin of this receptor is an adult in good health. Here the CDR3 reads CASSKAESGAVGTYGYTF. The CDR3 nucleotides read TGTGCCAGCAGCAAAGCGGAGTCGGGGGCAGTCGGCACATATGGCTACACCTTC.